This entry features one T cell receptor beta chain sequence. What it binds is unknown. Some clones are missing from TCRdb's copy, which holds only in-frame ones; the method was immunoSEQ multiplex PCR. The sample contains 100,000 or so clones, about nine tenths of which appear only once. These data originate in a study of graft-versus-host responses after intestinal transplantation. As for the study in general: The study gave all recipients anti-thymocyte globulin induction, then tacrolimus and steroids for approximately 3 years.

Overall study results and limits: GvH clonotypes were identified within recipient marrow, with a subset emerging first in ileum or blood. Researchers found peak circulating GvH clone levels linked to early post-transplant HvG declines.

Germline assignment: CDR1 GTSNPN and CDR2 SVGIG (reference sequence). Unmatched junction bases numbered 4, after V lost 0 bases and J lost 5 bases. The CDR3 runs to 14 residues. The specimen was unstimulated CD4+ T cells sorted from spleen or lymph node cells, collected before transplant. The clonotype was recovered from a human donor who was the organ donor for an intestinal transplant. The chain joins TRBV30 to TRBJ2-3; TRBD2 aligns across 8 bases. The DNA for the CDR3 is TGTGCCTGGAGTGTACAGCGGGGGTTAGATACGCAGTATTTT. This codes for CAWSVQRGLDTQYF. The variable domain in full, with the rest retrieved from reference TRBV30 and TRBJ2-3, is SQTIHQWPATLVQPVGSPLSLECTVEGTSNPNLYWYRQAAGRGLQLLFYSVGIGQISSEVPQNLSASRPQDRQFILSSKKLLLSDSGFYLCAWSVQRGLDTQYFGPGTRLTVL.